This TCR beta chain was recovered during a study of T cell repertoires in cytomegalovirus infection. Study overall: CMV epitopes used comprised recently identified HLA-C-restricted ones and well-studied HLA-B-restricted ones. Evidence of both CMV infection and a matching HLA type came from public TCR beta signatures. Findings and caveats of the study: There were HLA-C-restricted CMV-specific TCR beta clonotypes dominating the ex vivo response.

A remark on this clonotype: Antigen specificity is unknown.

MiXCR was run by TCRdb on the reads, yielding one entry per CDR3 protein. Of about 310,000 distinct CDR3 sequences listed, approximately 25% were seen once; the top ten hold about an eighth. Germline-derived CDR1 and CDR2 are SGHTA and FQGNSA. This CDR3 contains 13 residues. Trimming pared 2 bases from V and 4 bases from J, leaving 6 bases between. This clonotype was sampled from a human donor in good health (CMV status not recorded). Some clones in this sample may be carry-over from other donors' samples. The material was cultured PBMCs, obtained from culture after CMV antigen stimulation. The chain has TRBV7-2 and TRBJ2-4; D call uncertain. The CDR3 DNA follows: TGTGCCAGCAGCTTAACAGAAAAAAACATTCAGTACTTC. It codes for CASSLTEKNIQYF.